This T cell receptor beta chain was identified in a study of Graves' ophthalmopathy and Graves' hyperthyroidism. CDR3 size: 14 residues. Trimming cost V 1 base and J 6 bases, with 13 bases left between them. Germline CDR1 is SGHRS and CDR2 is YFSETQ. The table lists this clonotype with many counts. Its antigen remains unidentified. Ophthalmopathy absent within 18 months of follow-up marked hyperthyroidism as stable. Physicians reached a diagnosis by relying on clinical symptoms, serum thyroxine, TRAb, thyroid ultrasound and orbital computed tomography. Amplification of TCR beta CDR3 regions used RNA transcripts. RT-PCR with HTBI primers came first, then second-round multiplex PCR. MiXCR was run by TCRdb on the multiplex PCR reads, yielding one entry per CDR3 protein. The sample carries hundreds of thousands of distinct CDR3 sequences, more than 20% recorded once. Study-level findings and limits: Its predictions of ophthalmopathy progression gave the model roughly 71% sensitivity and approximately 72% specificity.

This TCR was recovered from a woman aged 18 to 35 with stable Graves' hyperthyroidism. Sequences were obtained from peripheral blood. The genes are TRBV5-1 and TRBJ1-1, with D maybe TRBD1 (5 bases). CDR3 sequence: CASSLSPSGAEAFF. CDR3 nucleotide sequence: TGCGCCAGCAGCTTGAGCCCATCGGGGGCTGAAGCTTTCTTT.